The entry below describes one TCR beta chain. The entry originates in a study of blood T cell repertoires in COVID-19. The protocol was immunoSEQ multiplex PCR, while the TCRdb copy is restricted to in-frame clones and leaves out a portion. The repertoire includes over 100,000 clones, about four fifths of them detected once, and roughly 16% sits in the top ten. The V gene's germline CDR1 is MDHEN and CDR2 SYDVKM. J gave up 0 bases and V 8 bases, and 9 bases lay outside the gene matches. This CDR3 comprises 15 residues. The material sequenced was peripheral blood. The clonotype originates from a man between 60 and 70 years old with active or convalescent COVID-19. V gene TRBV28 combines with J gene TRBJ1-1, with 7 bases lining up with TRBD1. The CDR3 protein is CASQKGQPLNTEAFF. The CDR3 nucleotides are TGTGCCAGCCAAAAGGGACAGCCCTTGAACACTGAAGCTTTCTTT.